One sample yielded the 18 T cell receptor beta chains listed below, sequenced in a study of cytomegalovirus exposure and HLA in healthy donors. The PCR ran on 60 Vbeta and 13 Jbeta primers. TCRdb's copy holds only in-frame clones and misses some; the assay was immunoSEQ multiplex PCR. The sample has about 82,000 clones, 70% to 80% seen once. Sequenced: PBMCs. Receptors originate from a man aged 60 to 75 in good health and CMV-seronegative.

The chain links TRBV7-2 to TRBJ2-3; D possibly corresponds to TRBD2 (5 bases). V was cut by 4 bases and J by 4 bases, with 12 bases left in between. The germline V gene has CDR1 SGHTA and CDR2 FQGNSA. The CDR3 contains 14 residues. CDR3 region: CASSSSPGADTQYF. The CDR3 nucleotides are TGTGCCAGCAGCTCATCCCCCGGGGCAGATACGCAGTATTTT.

This clone was detected only once. The rearrangement joins TRBV10-1 to TRBJ2-3; 12 nucleotides line up with TRBD2. CDR3 length equals 16 residues. Looked up from germline, CDR1 is WNHNN and CDR2 is SYGVQD (reference sequence). V lost 3 bases to trimming and J lost 5 bases; unmatched junction nucleotides: 6. The chain's CDR3 is CASSDPGTSGRDTQYF. In nucleotides, the CDR3 is TGCGCCAGCAGTGACCCCGGGACTAGCGGGCGAGATACGCAGTATTTT.

The chain joins TRBV25-1 to TRBJ2-4; tentative D call: TRBD1 (5 bases). The CDR3 runs 14 residues. Trimming removed 4 bases at V and 5 bases at J, with 12 bases between. The V gene's germline CDR1 is MGHDK and CDR2 SYGVNS. The CDR3 DNA reads as TGTGCCAGCAGTGGTAAACAGGACGAAAACATTCAGTACTTC. Its protein product is CASSGKQDENIQYF.

The J gene is TRBJ2-5, the V gene TRBV4-3; TRBD2 matches at 9 bases. V lost 0 bases to trimming and J lost 5 bases; unmatched junction nucleotides: 7. Germline V gene sequence: CDR1 LGHNA, CDR2 YSLEER. This CDR3 spans 16 amino acids. In DNA, the CDR3 is TGCGCCAGCAGCCAAGAAGCCGGACTAGCGAGGGAGACCCAGTACTTC. This translates into CASSQEAGLARETQYF.

The J gene is TRBJ2-3, the V gene TRBV5-1; the match to TRBD1 covers 8 bases. Unmatched junction bases numbered 15, after V lost 0 bases and J lost 6 bases. Germline assignment: CDR1 SGHRS and CDR2 YFSETQ. The CDR3 contains 18 residues. DNA for the CDR3: TGCGCCAGCAGCTTGGGTGCCCGGGGGACAGGTCTCAGGGATACGCAGTATTTT. Its protein is CASSLGARGTGLRDTQYF. Supplemented by reference TRBV5-1 and TRBJ2-3, the full variable domain reads KAGVTQTPRYLIKTRGQQVTLSCSPISGHRSVSWYQQTPGQGLQFLFEYFSETQRNKGNFPGRFSGRQFSNSRSEMNVSTLELGDSALYLCASSLGARGTGLRDTQYFGPGTRLTVL.

The chain employs TRBV5-4 and TRBJ2-7; the match to TRBD1 covers 9 bases. Germline V gene data show CDR1 as SGHNT and CDR2 as YYREEE (reference sequence). The CDR3 contains 15 residues. The J segment lost 2 bases and the V segment lost 3 bases, leaving 6 bases of the junction unmatched. Written as DNA, the CDR3 is TGTGCCAGCAGCTCGGGACAGGGCTACCCCTACGAGCAGTACTTC. This codes for CASSSGQGYPYEQYF.

The chain joins TRBV11-2 to TRBJ2-1; D is possibly TRBD2 (6 bases). CDR3 size: 14 residues. CDR1 and CDR2 (germline): SGHAT, FQNNGV. Trimming shortened V by 3 bases and J by 8 bases, and 14 bases separated the two germline ends. The DNA for the CDR3 is TGTGCCAGCAGCTTCTCGAGCGGAGGGCATGAGCAGTTCTTC. Amino acid sequence: CASSFSSGGHEQFF.

In this sample, this clone turned up a few times. V usage is TRBV6-6 and J usage is TRBJ1-3; D ambiguous. Trimming cost V 0 bases and J 0 bases, with 9 bases left between them. In germline, CDR1 is MNHNY, CDR2 SVGAGI (reference sequence). CDR3 length: 16 amino acids. The DNA of the CDR3 is TGTGCCAGCAGTTACTCGGCGTCAGGCTCTGGAAACACCATATATTTT. It is translated as CASSYSASGSGNTIYF.

The rearrangement uses TRBV27 and TRBJ2-1, with 15 bases that match TRBD2. CDR1 is MNHEY and CDR2 is SMNVEV in the germline V gene (reference sequence). Losses at the gene ends were 5 bases for V and 9 bases for J; bases not matched to a gene: 5. CDR3 length equals 15 residues. This CDR3 reads CASSDGTSGRTEQFF. The CDR3 bases are TGTGCCAGCAGTGATGGGACTAGCGGGAGGACTGAGCAGTTCTTC.

In its sample, this clone was seen a few times. J is TRBJ1-5 and V is TRBV6-6, with unresolved D. The CDR3 spans 16 residues. Germline V gene sequence: CDR1 MNHNY, CDR2 SVGAGI (reference sequence). V was trimmed by 2 bases and J by 0 bases, leaving 11 bases between them. This chain's CDR3 is CASSYAQDNSNQPQHF. As DNA, the CDR3 is TGTGCCAGCAGTTACGCCCAGGATAATAGCAATCAGCCCCAGCATTTT.

This clone was seen only once. V and J are TRBV11-2 and TRBJ1-1; D gene unclear. This CDR3 region has 15 residues. Germline lookup yields CDR1 SGHAT and CDR2 FQNNGV. Deletions cut 1 base from V and 6 bases from J, with 15 bases between. The CDR3 nucleotides are TGTGCCAGCAGCTTAGCTCGGGAGGGTCGGGCTGAAGCTTTCTTT. Translating gives CASSLAREGRAEAFF.

J is TRBJ2-1 and V is TRBV19; TRBD2 matches 9 bases. V gave up 5 bases and J gave up 0 bases; unmatched junction bases: 5. In germline, CDR1 is LNHDA, CDR2 SQIVND (reference sequence). The length of the CDR3 is 16 residues. Written as DNA, the CDR3 is TGTGCCAGTAGTTCCGCGGGGGGGCCCTCCTACAATGAGCAGTTCTTC. Translated: CASSSAGGPSYNEQFF.

This chain connects TRBV4-1 to TRBJ2-7; 8 bases align to TRBD2. CDR3 length: 15 amino acids. The germline V gene has CDR1 MGHRA and CDR2 YSYEKL. Trimming removed 1 base from V and 4 bases from J; junction bases left unmatched: 6. The CDR3 loop reads CASSQAREGLYEQYF. The CDR3 region has the DNA TGCGCCAGCAGCCAAGCCCGGGAGGGACTGTACGAGCAGTACTTC.

The genes are TRBV5-3 and TRBJ1-3, with D unclear. TRBV5-3 is reported as an ORF; its role is uncertain. The CDR3 length is 16 residues. Trimming removed 0 bases from V and 7 bases from J, with 17 bases in between. The CDR3 reads CARSLVRAVGRNTIYF. CDR3 nucleotide sequence: TGTGCCAGAAGCTTGGTGAGGGCTGTGGGTCGGAACACCATATATTTT.

This sequence joins TRBV5-4 and TRBJ2-3, with D possibly TRBD2 on 6 matching bases. Germline CDR1 is SGHNT and CDR2 is YYREEE (reference sequence). The CDR3 extends over 13 amino acids. The ends were cut back, 4 bases at V and 2 bases at J, with 8 bases in the middle. DNA of the CDR3: TGTGCCAGCAGCCGGGGGTCCACAGATACGCAGTATTTT. Translated, it gives CASSRGSTDTQYF.

This CDR3 is CARGGGVSTDTQYF. The CDR3 nucleotides read TGTGCCAGGGGCGGGGGGGTGAGCACAGATACGCAGTATTTT. This sequence joins TRBV2 and TRBJ2-3; 9 bases agree with TRBD2. Germline V gene lookup returns CDR1 SNHLY and CDR2 FYNNEI. CDR3 size: 14 residues. V lost 9 bases and J lost 0; bases outside the gene matches: 4. The entire variable domain, with the rest obtained from reference TRBV2 and TRBJ2-3, is as follows: EPEVTQTPSHQVTQMGQEVILRCVPISNHLYFYWYRQILGQKVEFLVSFYNNEISEKSEIFDDQFSVERPDGSNFTLKIRSTKLEDSAMYFCARGGGVSTDTQYFGPGTRLTVL.

V gene TRBV6-6 combines with J gene TRBJ2-1, with 11 bases aligning to TRBD2. The CDR3 contains 15 residues. Germline V CDR1 and CDR2: MNHNY, SVGAGI (reference sequence). J was trimmed by 7 bases and V by 5 bases; bases with no gene match: 7. CDR3 loop: CASSRLAGGGNEQFF. Written as DNA, the CDR3 is TGTGCCAGCAGTCGATTAGCGGGAGGGGGGAATGAGCAGTTCTTC.

The rearrangement links TRBV7-2 to TRBJ2-4; D ambiguous. Trimming removed 5 bases from V and 6 bases from J, with 20 bases in between. In germline, CDR1 is SGHTA, CDR2 FQGNSA. The CDR3 has 16 residues. In DNA, the CDR3 is TGTGCCAGCAGCCCGGCTGGCGCCGAGGTGGGAAACATTCAGTACTTC. It codes for CASSPAGAEVGNIQYF.